This T cell receptor beta chain was obtained from a study of beta chain features in type 1 diabetes. As for this clone: Its antigen remains unidentified.

All of the isolated RNA was reverse transcribed, so expressed TCRB transcripts were sequenced. Assay used: immunoSEQ multiplex PCR; TCRdb lists only in-frame clones, some missing. The sample records some 150,000 clones, nearly 9.5% being singletons. Points from the study as a whole: Sequencing of cDNA might inflate the share of cells that strongly express TCR.

Sequencing was carried out using central memory CD4+ T cells from blood. This sequence was found in a man younger than 35 in good health.

The CDR3 DNA is TGCGCCAGCAGCCAAGACGGCCAGGGGGCCACTGAAGCTTTCTTT. It yields the protein CASSQDGQGATEAFF. The V gene is TRBV4-1, the J gene TRBJ1-1, with TRBD1 matching over 8 bases. Germline V lookup: CDR1 MGHRA, CDR2 YSYEKL. The CDR3 covers 15 residues. J gave up 4 bases and V 0 bases, and 4 bases lay outside the gene matches.